This TCR beta chain was recovered during a study of T cell responses to AZD1222 COVID-19 vaccine. Comment on this clone: Its antigen is currently unknown.

Study-wide results and limits: Donors were mostly white British, more females; clonal diversity possibly underestimated. In all cases, repertoires were sampled only after the peak T cell response.

The protocol was immunoSEQ multiplex PCR, while the TCRdb copy is restricted to in-frame clones and leaves out a portion. The sample lists over 100,000 clones, 89% occurring once. Germline CDR1 reads SGHTA; CDR2 reads FQGTGA. With 4 bases clipped from V and 6 bases from J, the junction kept 9 bases outside the gene matches. The CDR3 covers 15 residues. The input for sequencing was peripheral blood, taken on day 0 of AZD1222 vaccination. This rearrangement joins TRBV7-3 to TRBJ1-2, with 9 bases identical to TRBD1. This clonotype was sampled from an adult in good health. The CDR3 nucleotides are TGTGCCAGCAGCTCCGCCGGGACAGGGACCCATGGCTACACCTTC. Protein: CASSSAGTGTHGYTF.